The 29 T cell receptor beta chains in this list originate from one sample, sequenced in a study of blood T cell repertoires in COVID-19. Assay: immunoSEQ multiplex PCR; the TCRdb copy retains only in-frame clones and omits some. The data contain about 70,000 clones, approximately 83% of them singletons. The sample comprised peripheral blood. These receptor sequences come from a man aged 35 to 55 with COVID-19, enrolled during active disease.

The rearrangement uses TRBV7-2 and TRBJ2-3; 14 nucleotides match TRBD2. The CDR3 runs 15 residues. Germline V CDR1 and CDR2: SGHTA, FQGNSA. With V trimmed by 5 bases and J by 10 bases, 8 bases remained unmatched. CDR3 in amino acids: CASSAGGLAGVAQYF. The CDR3 bases are TGTGCCAGCAGCGCCGGGGGACTAGCGGGGGTGGCGCAGTATTTT.

The V gene is TRBV29-1, the J gene TRBJ2-5; TRBD1 aligns across 8 bases. Germline-derived CDR1 and CDR2 are SQVTM and ANQGSEA. This CDR3 is 13 amino acids long. Germline trimming cut 7 bases from V and 7 bases from J; bases unmatched to any gene: 11. CDR3 region: CSGSRDRFPTQYF. CDR3 in DNA: TGCAGCGGTTCCCGGGACAGGTTCCCGACCCAGTACTTC. The variable domain in full, completed from reference TRBV29-1 and TRBJ2-5, reads SAVISQKPSRDICQRGTSLTIQCQVDSQVTMMFWYRQQPGQSLTLIATANQGSEATYESGFVIDKFPISRPNLTFSTLTVSNMSPEDSSIYLCSGSRDRFPTQYFGPGTRLLVL.

The chain carries TRBV18 and TRBJ2-5; 7 bases are a match to TRBD1. Trimming removed 5 bases from V and 5 bases from J; junction bases left unmatched: 8. Germline V gene data show CDR1 as KGHSH and CDR2 as LQKENI. The length of the CDR3 is 14 residues. The CDR3 DNA reads TGTGCCAGCTCAATGGGACAGCTGGGGGAGACCCAGTACTTC. It specifies CASSMGQLGETQYF.

The rearrangement joins TRBV3-1 (or the pseudogene TRBV3-2) to TRBJ1-5, with D possibly TRBD1 on 6 matching bases. CDR1 is LGHDT and CDR2 is YNNKEL in the germline V gene (reference sequence). This CDR3 has 16 amino acids. V lost 1 base and J 7 bases, leaving 17 bases between the germline ends. The CDR3 region is CASSQAGTKTGQPQHF. The CDR3 region has the DNA TGTGCCAGCAGCCAAGCGGGAACAAAAACAGGGCAGCCCCAGCATTTT.

The rearrangement joins TRBV30 to TRBJ1-6, with D maybe TRBD1 (6 bases). Germline V CDR1 and CDR2: GTSNPN, SVGIG (reference sequence). CDR3 length: 13 residues. Trimming removed 1 base from V and 7 bases from J, with 8 bases in between. This CDR3 is CAWSEQGNSPLHF. CDR3 sequence (DNA): TGTGCCTGGAGTGAACAGGGCAATTCACCCCTCCACTTT.

This chain uses TRBV5-1 with TRBJ2-1, with 14 bases aligning to TRBD2. This CDR3 has 15 residues. V shed 4 bases and J 6 bases; nucleotides not matched to a gene: 3. The germline V gene encodes CDR1 SGHRS and CDR2 YFSETQ. The CDR3 DNA sequence: TGCGCCAGCAGCCCGACTAGCGGGGGGGCCAATGAGCAGTTCTTC. Translation: CASSPTSGGANEQFF.

The V call is TRBV7-6, the J call TRBJ2-5; perhaps TRBD2 as D (6 bases). This CDR3 contains 16 residues. Trimming stripped 0 bases from V and 0 bases from J, with 11 bases between. Germline CDR1 is SGHVS and CDR2 is FNYEAQ. CDR3 sequence: CASSLAVRGYQETQYF. As DNA, the CDR3 is TGTGCCAGCAGCTTAGCGGTCCGGGGGTACCAAGAGACCCAGTACTTC.

The V call is TRBV2, the J call TRBJ1-1; 7 bases line up with TRBD1. J lost 8 bases, V lost 10 bases, and 10 bases had no gene match. This CDR3 spans 12 amino acids. The germline CDR1 and CDR2 sequences are SNHLY and FYNNEI. CDR3 amino acids: CATERDSGEAFF. The CDR3 DNA follows: TGTGCCACCGAAAGGGACAGCGGCGAAGCTTTCTTT.

V is TRBV10-3 and J is TRBJ2-7; 8 bases map to TRBD1. CDR3 length equals 13 residues. V trimming: 8 bases; J trimming: 1 base; junction bases outside the gene matches: 4. The germline gives CDR1 ENHRY, CDR2 SYGVKD. The CDR3 DNA sequence: TGTGCCATCCGGGACAGGCCATCCTACGAGCAGTACTTC. Residues: CAIRDRPSYEQYF.

The rearrangement uses TRBV4-1 and TRBJ2-5; 9 nucleotides align to TRBD1. Per the germline V gene, CDR1 is MGHRA and CDR2 is YSYEKL. Trimming removed 1 base from V and 5 bases from J; junction bases left unmatched: 11. The CDR3 is made up of 17 amino acids. This CDR3 is CASSQVGRDREGETQYF. CDR3 DNA: TGCGCCAGCAGCCAAGTTGGCAGGGACAGGGAAGGGGAGACCCAGTACTTC.

The chain is built from TRBV27 and TRBJ1-6; 8 nucleotides agree with TRBD1. The junction had 9 bases not matched to a gene; V was cut back by 4 bases and J by 7 bases. CDR1 MNHEY and CDR2 SMNVEV come from the germline V gene (reference sequence). There are 16 residues in the CDR3. CDR3 region: CASSSKTGAANSPLHF. CDR3 coding DNA: TGTGCCAGCAGTTCAAAGACAGGGGCGGCGAATTCACCCCTCCACTTT.

This chain connects TRBV20-1 to TRBJ2-3; perhaps TRBD2 as D (5 bases). V was clipped by 6 bases and J by 7 bases, with 11 bases between them. Germline CDR1 and CDR2: DFQATT and SNEGSKA (reference sequence). The length of the CDR3 is 11 residues. CDR3 bases: TGCAGTGCCATTAGCGTGAATACGCAGTATTTT. Amino acids: CSAISVNTQYF.

The genes are TRBV4-2 and TRBJ2-2; TRBD1 matches 10 bases. The CDR3 extends over 17 amino acids. Per germline, CDR1 LGHNA and CDR2 YNFKEQ. The junction had 8 bases not matched to a gene; V was cut back by 1 base and J by 6 bases. CDR3 in amino acids: CASSQGLTGGKSGELFF. The CDR3 DNA is TGTGCCAGCAGCCAAGGTCTGACAGGGGGCAAATCCGGGGAGCTGTTTTTT.

This chain uses TRBV5-1 with TRBJ1-6; TRBD1 matches 10 bases. Trimming removed 4 bases from V and 9 bases from J; junction bases left unmatched: 7. The CDR3 covers 15 residues. Per the germline V gene, CDR1 is SGHRS and CDR2 is YFSETQ. In DNA form, the CDR3 reads TGCGCCAGCAGCACGACAGGGGGCGACGGTTCACCCCTCCACTTT. This encodes CASSTTGGDGSPLHF.

V usage is TRBV5-4 and J usage is TRBJ2-5; D might be TRBD1 (6 bases). The CDR3 has 13 residues. With 3 bases removed from V and 5 bases from J, the gap between germline ends came to 11 bases. Germline V gives CDR1 SGHNT, CDR2 YYREEE (reference sequence). The chain's CDR3 is CASSWNRDETQYF. As DNA, the CDR3 is TGTGCCAGCAGCTGGAACAGGGACGAGACCCAGTACTTC.

This chain links TRBV5-1 with TRBJ2-5; D unclear. Germline CDR1 reads SGHRS; CDR2 reads YFSETQ. V was shortened by 2 bases and J by 3 bases, with 11 bases between the two germline ends. This CDR3 region has 14 residues. The CDR3 DNA reads as TGCGCCAGCAGCTTTCGAGGCGGAGAAGAGACCCAGTACTTC. It is translated as CASSFRGGEETQYF.

This chain links TRBV5-1 with TRBJ1-1; no reliable D call. The V gene's germline CDR1 is SGHRS and CDR2 YFSETQ. The CDR3 covers 13 residues. Trimming took off 2 bases at V and 0 bases at J, with 5 bases between the two ends. CDR3 DNA sequence: TGCGCCAGCAGCTTACAGATGAACACTGAAGCTTTCTTT. It encodes CASSLQMNTEAFF.

This chain connects TRBV2 to TRBJ1-3, with TRBD1 matching over 7 bases. The CDR3 sequence is 16 residues long. The germline gives CDR1 SNHLY, CDR2 FYNNEI. V was clipped by 5 bases and J by 0 bases; unmatched bases: 7. The CDR3 protein is CASSFTGAPSGNTIYF. The CDR3 coding sequence is TGTGCCAGCAGTTTTACAGGGGCCCCCTCTGGAAACACCATATATTTT.

The V gene is TRBV10-2, the J gene TRBJ1-5; the D gene is possibly TRBD1 (6 bases). V lost 7 bases and J 3 bases, leaving 19 bases between the germline ends. The length of the CDR3 is 16 residues. Per germline, CDR1 WSHSY and CDR2 SAAADI. The DNA of the CDR3 is TGCGCCAGCACCACGCAAGTCGGGACACCCAATCAGCCCCAGCATTTT. Translation gives CASTTQVGTPNQPQHF.

The genes are TRBV28 and TRBJ2-7, with 8 bases that match TRBD1. In germline, CDR1 is MDHEN, CDR2 SYDVKM. The CDR3 is made up of 14 amino acids. The V gene end was trimmed by 6 bases and the J gene end by 5 bases; junction bases not matched to a gene: 9. The CDR3 protein is CASSSSHRGNEQYF. The CDR3 region has the DNA TGTGCCAGCAGCTCATCGCACAGGGGGAACGAGCAGTACTTC.

The chain employs TRBV6-5 and TRBJ1-5, with TRBD1 matching 7 bases. V shed 7 bases, J shed 2 bases, and the junction held 8 bases outside the gene matches. The length of the CDR3 is 15 residues. Looked up from germline, CDR1 is MNHEY and CDR2 is SVGAGI. CDR3 protein: CASIQGVSRNQPQHF. The CDR3 DNA reads TGTGCCAGCATCCAGGGGGTTTCCCGCAATCAGCCCCAGCATTTT.

The chain is built from TRBV6-5 and TRBJ1-2; the D gene is possibly TRBD1 (6 bases). The CDR3 length is 15 residues. In germline, CDR1 is MNHEY, CDR2 SVGAGI. Trimming removed 9 bases from V and 7 bases from J, with 24 bases in between. In DNA, the CDR3 is TGTGCCAGTTTAACAGGGCCGACGGGTGTTTCTGGCTACACCTTC. It is translated as CASLTGPTGVSGYTF.

V usage is TRBV9 and J usage is TRBJ1-1; D ambiguous. This CDR3 has 15 residues. Germline lookup yields CDR1 SGDLS and CDR2 YYNGEE. Trimming took 0 bases from V and 5 from J, leaving 14 bases between them. CDR3 region: CASSVDAASGTEAFF. CDR3 DNA sequence: TGTGCCAGCAGCGTAGATGCGGCGAGTGGGACTGAAGCTTTCTTT.

This chain connects TRBV11-2 to TRBJ2-5, with no clear D. V shed 5 bases and J shed 5 bases, with 9 bases lying between them. CDR1 and CDR2 (germline): SGHAT, FQNNGV. This CDR3 region has 12 residues. CDR3 protein: CASSPPGETQYF. The CDR3 DNA follows: TGTGCCAGCAGCCCCCCCGGGGAGACCCAGTACTTC. The full variable domain, rest sourced from reference TRBV11-2 and TRBJ2-5, is EAGVAQSPRYKIIEKRQSVAFWCNPISGHATLYWYQQILGQGPKLLIQFQNNGVVDDSQLPKDRFSAERLKGVDSTLKIQPAKLEDSAVYLCASSPPGETQYFGPGTRLLVL.

The chain employs TRBV6-1 and TRBJ1-2, with 8 bases lining up with TRBD1. The J segment lost 6 bases and the V segment lost 7 bases, leaving 13 bases of the junction unmatched. The CDR3 runs 15 residues. Germline V gene data show CDR1 as MNHNS and CDR2 as SASEGT. CDR3 bases: TGTGCCAGCACCCTACTTGGAGGACAGGGAAATGGCTACACCTTC. Amino acid sequence: CASTLLGGQGNGYTF.

The gene calls are TRBV10-3 and TRBJ2-1; 12 bases map to TRBD1. V dropped 8 bases and J dropped 7; count of bases not matched to a gene: 6. Germline V gives CDR1 ENHRY, CDR2 SYGVKD. The CDR3 is 14 residues long. CDR3 nucleotide sequence: TGTGCCATCGAGAGGGGACAGGGGGCGAATGAGCAGTTCTTC. This translates into CAIERGQGANEQFF.

V and J are TRBV6-5 and TRBJ1-6; tentative D call: TRBD1 (5 bases). Trimming took off 6 bases at V and 12 bases at J, with 18 bases between the two ends. CDR3 length: 14 amino acids. The germline V gene has CDR1 MNHEY and CDR2 SVGAGI. The CDR3 here is CASREGTQFLPLHF. The CDR3 DNA follows: TGTGCCAGCAGGGAGGGGACCCAATTTCTACCCCTCCACTTT.

This sequence joins TRBV7-6 and TRBJ2-1; D perhaps matches TRBD2 (6 bases). CDR1 is SGHVS and CDR2 is FNYEAQ in the germline V gene. Trimming shortened V by 4 bases and J by 7 bases, and 8 bases separated the two germline ends. CDR3 length equals 12 residues. Here the CDR3 DNA reads TGTGCCAGCAGCTCCGCGGGGAATGAGCAGTTCTTC. Its protein product is CASSSAGNEQFF.

The chain combines TRBV5-1 with TRBJ2-7; TRBD1 matches at 11 bases. V dropped 0 bases and J dropped 6; count of bases not matched to a gene: 8. Germline lookup yields CDR1 SGHRS and CDR2 YFSETQ. CDR3 length: 16 residues. The CDR3 DNA sequence: TGCGCCAGCAGCTTGGTCGGGACAGGGGGAGTCGGCGAGCAGTACTTC. This codes for CASSLVGTGGVGEQYF.